The 27 T cell receptor beta chains below come from one sample, sequenced in a study of blood T cell repertoires in COVID-19. The repertoire was sequenced with immunoSEQ multiplex PCR; TCRdb's copy has only in-frame clones and lacks some. The repertoire holds about 97,000 clones, with around 88% as singletons. The sequenced material came from peripheral blood. These receptor sequences come from a man aged 50-59 years with COVID-19, enrolled during active disease.

V and J are TRBV9 and TRBJ2-6; TRBD1 aligns across 8 bases. Germline V lookup: CDR1 SGDLS, CDR2 YYNGEE. Trimming took 1 base from V and 1 from J; bases not matched to a gene: 7. The CDR3 covers 18 residues. The CDR3 coding sequence is TGTGCCAGCAGCGTAACGGCAGGGGGCAGGTCTGGGGCCAACGTCCTGACTTTC. Protein: CASSVTAGGRSGANVLTF.

The V gene is TRBV19, the J gene TRBJ1-2; D unresolved. The CDR3 totals 13 residues. Germline values: CDR1 LNHDA, CDR2 SQIVND (reference sequence). V was pared by 2 bases and J by 7 bases, with 11 bases between. The CDR3 loop reads CASSILGIGGYTF. CDR3 bases: TGTGCCAGTAGTATACTCGGGATAGGTGGCTACACCTTC.

The CDR3: CASSKLPDSTYEQYF. CDR3 bases: TGTGCCAGCAGTAAACTTCCAGACAGTACCTACGAGCAGTACTTC. V is TRBV6-5 and J is TRBJ2-7; possibly TRBD1 for D (5 bases). V lost 5 bases and J 2 bases, leaving 16 bases between the germline ends. Germline-derived CDR1 and CDR2 are MNHEY and SVGAGI. This CDR3 has 15 residues.

This rearrangement joins TRBV19 to TRBJ1-1; D gene ambiguous. The CDR3 sequence is 11 residues long. V was trimmed by 8 bases and J by 6 bases, leaving 10 bases between them. The germline V gene has CDR1 LNHDA and CDR2 SQIVND (reference sequence). The CDR3 nucleotides are TGTGCCAGTGAGGTGGGTCCTGAAGCTTTCTTT. Translated: CASEVGPEAFF. The variable domain in full, completed from reference TRBV19 and TRBJ1-1, reads DGGITQSPKYLFRKEGQNVTLSCEQNLNHDAMYWYRQDPGQGLRLIYYSQIVNDFQKGDIAEGYSVSREKKESFPLTVTSAQKNPTAFYLCASEVGPEAFFGQGTRLTVV.

This chain joins TRBV13 and TRBJ1-1; TRBD1 is a possible D gene (5 bases). Germline CDR1 is PRHDT and CDR2 is FYEKMQ (reference sequence). V lost 8 bases and J lost 0, with 13 bases in between. This CDR3 is built from 14 residues. CDR3 sequence: CASGRAGMNTEAFF. In DNA form, the CDR3 reads TGTGCCAGCGGGAGGGCAGGGATGAACACTGAAGCTTTCTTT.

The J gene is TRBJ1-6, the V gene TRBV2; 10 positions agree with TRBD1. The CDR3 runs to 16 residues. The V gene's germline CDR1 is SNHLY and CDR2 FYNNEI. The ends lost 5 bases at V and 5 bases at J; junction bases unmatched: 6. CDR3 nucleotide sequence: TGTGCCAGCAGTCCTCGACAGGGGGCGAATAATTCACCCCTCCACTTT. Translation: CASSPRQGANNSPLHF.

The chain carries TRBV29-1 and TRBJ1-1; D is possibly TRBD1 (5 bases). V was shortened by 4 bases and J by 0 bases, with 12 bases between the two germline ends. Germline V CDR1 and CDR2: SQVTM, ANQGSEA. The CDR3 loop spans 14 amino acids. The CDR3 protein is CSVVRQSVNTEAFF. The CDR3 DNA reads as TGCAGCGTTGTCCGACAGAGCGTGAACACTGAAGCTTTCTTT. The variable domain in full, completed from reference TRBV29-1 and TRBJ1-1, reads SAVISQKPSRDICQRGTSLTIQCQVDSQVTMMFWYRQQPGQSLTLIATANQGSEATYESGFVIDKFPISRPNLTFSTLTVSNMSPEDSSIYLCSVVRQSVNTEAFFGQGTRLTVV.

The chain has TRBV2 and TRBJ1-6, with 11 bases lining up with TRBD1. V lost 5 bases, J lost 14 bases, and 8 bases stayed unmatched. Looked up from germline, CDR1 is SNHLY and CDR2 is FYNNEI. This CDR3 contains 14 residues. Written as DNA, the CDR3 is TGTGCCAGCAGTAGGGGACAGGGGGATGTAACCCTCCACTTT. Translation gives CASSRGQGDVTLHF.

V usage is TRBV9 and J usage is TRBJ1-5, with D possibly matching TRBD1 (5 bases). The germline CDR1 and CDR2 sequences are SGDLS and YYNGEE. V shed 0 bases and J shed 7 bases, with 14 bases lying between them. This CDR3 contains 15 residues. In DNA, the CDR3 is TGTGCCAGCAGCGTAGGGGGCAGGGAAGGGCAGCCCCAGCATTTT. Translation: CASSVGGREGQPQHF.

The chain links TRBV11-2 to TRBJ1-6; the D gene is possibly TRBD1 (6 bases). The germline gives CDR1 SGHAT, CDR2 FQNNGV. Between the trimmed V and J ends, which lost 0 bases and 3 bases, there was a span of 6 bases. The CDR3 contains 15 residues. The CDR3 bases are TGTGCCAGCAGCTTAGAGACAGGCTATAATTCACCCCTCCACTTT. Encoded protein: CASSLETGYNSPLHF.

V usage is TRBV15 and J usage is TRBJ2-3; TRBD2 agrees at 7 bases. Per the germline V gene, CDR1 is LNHNV and CDR2 is YYDKDF (reference sequence). The CDR3 consists of 14 residues. Trimming at V came to 3 bases and at J to 10 bases, leaving 10 bases not matched to a gene. This CDR3 is CATSRDPAGLSQYF. The DNA for the CDR3 is TGTGCCACCAGCAGGGACCCAGCGGGGCTTTCGCAGTATTTT.

The rearrangement links TRBV7-3 to TRBJ1-3, with D unclear. Germline CDR1 SGHTA, CDR2 FQGTGA. V shed 1 base and J shed 0 bases, with 10 bases lying between them. There are 16 residues in the CDR3. CDR3 protein: CASSLNGPNSGNTIYF. CDR3 sequence (DNA): TGTGCCAGCAGCTTAAATGGGCCGAACTCTGGAAACACCATATATTTT.

The chain recombines TRBV7-3 with TRBJ2-1; the match to TRBD2 covers 11 bases. Germline V CDR1 and CDR2: SGHTA, FQGTGA. With 5 bases clipped from V and 6 bases from J, the junction kept 9 bases outside the gene matches. CDR3 length: 16 amino acids. The CDR3: CASSPRLAGTPNEQFF. The CDR3 DNA is TGTGCCAGCAGCCCGCGACTAGCGGGGACTCCCAATGAGCAGTTCTTC. Filled out from reference TRBV7-3 and TRBJ2-1, the complete variable domain reads GAGVSQTPSNKVTEKGKYVELRCDPISGHTALYWYRQSLGQGPEFLIYFQGTGAADDSGLPNDRFFAVRPEGSVSTLKIQRTERGDSAVYLCASSPRLAGTPNEQFFGPGTRLTVL.

V and J are TRBV5-1 and TRBJ2-7, with 8 positions matching TRBD1. Unmatched junction bases numbered 10, after V lost 4 bases and J lost 4 bases. The CDR3 is 15 residues long. Germline CDR1 and CDR2: SGHRS and YFSETQ. Here the CDR3 DNA reads TGCGCCAGCAGCCTTGGACAGGGTCACGGATACGAGCAGTACTTC. This codes for CASSLGQGHGYEQYF.

This clone occurred a few times. The CDR3: CASSQGGVNTEAFF. The CDR3 bases are TGTGCCAGCAGCCAGGGAGGGGTGAACACTGAAGCTTTCTTT. The V call is TRBV28, the J call TRBJ1-1; TRBD1 is a possible D gene (5 bases). The CDR3 consists of 14 residues. V was pared by 6 bases and J by 0 bases, with 11 bases between. Germline values: CDR1 MDHEN, CDR2 SYDVKM.

The chain is built from TRBV6-5 and TRBJ1-3, with TRBD1 matching 7 bases. With 6 bases clipped from V and 4 bases from J, the junction kept 6 bases outside the gene matches. Germline V lookup: CDR1 MNHEY, CDR2 SVGAGI. The CDR3 is made up of 14 amino acids. The CDR3 sequence is CASSLQGFGNTIYF. In DNA, the CDR3 is TGTGCCAGCAGCCTACAGGGGTTCGGAAACACCATATATTTT.

This chain uses TRBV9 with TRBJ1-4; 10 bases align to TRBD1. Per germline, CDR1 SGDLS and CDR2 YYNGEE. This CDR3 is built from 17 residues. V shed 3 bases and J 6 bases; nucleotides not matched to a gene: 11. This CDR3 is CASSEGPGQGSHEKLFF. The CDR3 nucleotides read TGTGCCAGCAGCGAAGGACCGGGACAGGGGAGCCATGAAAAACTGTTTTTT. Based on the CDR3 plus reference TRBV9 and TRBJ1-4, the full variable domain is DSGVTQTPKHLITATGQRVTLRCSPRSGDLSVYWYQQSLDQGLQFLIQYYNGEERAKGNILERFSAQQFPDLHSELNLSSLELGDSALYFCASSEGPGQGSHEKLFFGSGTQLSVL.

V and J are TRBV5-1 and TRBJ1-3; the D is unclear. Trimming stripped 0 bases from V and 0 bases from J, with 10 bases between. CDR1 is SGHRS and CDR2 is YFSETQ in the germline V gene. CDR3 length: 16 amino acids. CDR3: CASSLGGSLSGNTIYF. CDR3 coding DNA: TGCGCCAGCAGCTTGGGTGGGAGCCTCTCTGGAAACACCATATATTTT.

This sequence joins TRBV12-3 or TRBV12-4 and TRBJ1-1; no firm D call. The CDR3 length is 13 residues. Trimming removed 6 bases from V and 1 base from J, with 9 bases in between. Here the CDR3 DNA reads TGTGCCAGCAGGGAGTATGCGAACACTGAAGCTTTCTTT. Protein product: CASREYANTEAFF.

The chain is built from TRBV19 and TRBJ2-5, with a tentative D call TRBD2 (6 bases). CDR1 and CDR2 (germline): LNHDA, SQIVND (reference sequence). The V end lost 1 base, the J end lost 4 bases, and 13 bases lay between the germline ends. The CDR3 contains 15 residues. Written as DNA, the CDR3 is TGTGCCAGTAGTATAGTGGGGACTTTAGGAGAGACCCAGTACTTC. Translated: CASSIVGTLGETQYF.

This clone was detected a few times. V and J are TRBV12-3 or TRBV12-4 and TRBJ1-1; D may be TRBD1 (5 bases). V was trimmed by 5 bases and J by 6 bases, leaving 10 bases between them. CDR3 length: 12 amino acids. This CDR3 is CASSRQSSEAFF. CDR3 bases: TGTGCCAGCAGTCGACAGTCGTCTGAAGCTTTCTTT.

The chain is built from TRBV19 and TRBJ1-2; D remains unclear. Trimming shortened V by 1 base and J by 8 bases, and 14 bases separated the two germline ends. Germline CDR1 is LNHDA and CDR2 is SQIVND (reference sequence). The CDR3 is made up of 14 amino acids. As DNA, the CDR3 is TGTGCCAGTAGTATAGCCCGAGGGCGGGGAGGCTACACCTTC. Amino acid sequence: CASSIARGRGGYTF.

This clone was observed a few times. This chain uses TRBV3-1 (or the pseudogene TRBV3-2) with TRBJ1-1; 8 nucleotides line up with TRBD1. Looked up from germline, CDR1 is LGHDT and CDR2 is YNNKEL (reference sequence). V lost 5 bases, J lost 11 bases, and 7 bases stayed unmatched. The CDR3 covers 12 residues. The CDR3 DNA reads TGTGCCAGCAGCGATCAGGGGGCGCGCGCTTTCTTT. It translates to CASSDQGARAFF.

CDR3 coding DNA: TGTGCCAGCAGCCAGGCGGACAGGGGGCTATTGGGCACCGGGGAGCTGTTTTTT. Its translation: CASSQADRGLLGTGELFF. The chain combines TRBV14 with TRBJ2-2; 11 positions agree with TRBD1. The CDR3 is 18 amino acids. After removal of 3 bases from V and 4 bases from J, the junction contained 10 bases not matched to a gene. Germline CDR1 reads SGHDN; CDR2 reads FVKESK.

This chain joins TRBV6-1 and TRBJ1-2; 9 positions match TRBD1. CDR3 length equals 16 residues. V lost 4 bases, J lost 5 bases, and 11 bases stayed unmatched. CDR1 is MNHNS, CDR2 SASEGT, per germline. CDR3 amino acids: CASSGSGTGMIYGYTF. CDR3 DNA: TGTGCCAGCAGTGGCTCCGGGACAGGGATGATTTATGGCTACACCTTC.

V usage is TRBV7-2 and J usage is TRBJ2-1; D might be TRBD2 (6 bases). Between the trimmed V and J ends, which lost 3 bases and 7 bases, there was a span of 16 bases. This CDR3 contains 15 residues. Germline CDR1 and CDR2: SGHTA and FQGNSA. The CDR3 nucleotides read TGTGCCAGCAGCTTCACCTTTGCGGGGTTGAATGAGCAGTTCTTC. Its protein product is CASSFTFAGLNEQFF.

The rearrangement joins TRBV11-2 to TRBJ2-5, with 12 bases fitting TRBD2. The CDR3 contains 16 residues. The ends lost 0 bases at V and 2 bases at J; junction bases unmatched: 1. Germline V CDR1 and CDR2: SGHAT, FQNNGV. For the CDR3, the DNA is TGTGCCAGCAGCTTAGAACTAGCGGGGGGACAAGAGACCCAGTACTTC. Protein sequence: CASSLELAGGQETQYF.